This passage covers 25 T cell receptor beta chains from one sample sequenced in a study of regulatory T cells in long-lasting Graves disease. The time point was: newly diagnosed GD, antithyroid drugs for less than 3 months. The TCR library was made from RNA that had been extracted from PBMCs in TRIzol. Assembly of TCR beta libraries relied on iRepertoire HTBI primers together with Arm-PCR of CDR3 regions. TCRdb reanalysed the multiplex PCR reads using MiXCR and keeps one entry per CDR3 protein. This repertoire shows approximately 350,000 distinct CDR3 sequences, 16% found once; its top ten account for 25% to 30%. This sample was also put to use in a study of T cells in Graves' hyperthyroidism and ophthalmopathy.

The sequenced sample was peripheral blood mononuclear cells (PBMCs), obtained at new diagnosis, from a patient treated with antithyroid drugs. These receptors were collected from a man aged 35 to 55 with Graves disease.

This clonotype was detected only a few times. The V call is TRBV3-1, the J call TRBJ2-2; D remains unclear. Germline CDR1 reads LGHDT; CDR2 reads YNNKEL (reference sequence). The CDR3 contains 14 residues. V dropped 6 bases and J dropped 0 bases, with 8 bases sitting between them. CDR3 DNA: TGTGCCAGCAGTTCCCTGGCGAACACCGGGGAGCTGTTTTTT. It specifies CASSSLANTGELFF.

This clonotype was counted at least ten times. The rearrangement links TRBV5-1 to TRBJ2-7; TRBD1 matches at 8 bases. Looked up from germline, CDR1 is SGHRS and CDR2 is YFSETQ. CDR3 length equals 15 residues. V was clipped by 4 bases and J by 3 bases; unmatched bases: 9. CDR3 amino acids: CASSIGTGRNYEQYF. The CDR3, as DNA: TGCGCCAGCAGCATCGGGACAGGCCGGAACTACGAGCAGTACTTC. Full variable domain (rest looked up from reference TRBV5-1 and TRBJ2-7): KAGVTQTPRYLIKTRGQQVTLSCSPISGHRSVSWYQQTPGQGLQFLFEYFSETQRNKGNFPGRFSGRQFSNSRSEMNVSTLELGDSALYLCASSIGTGRNYEQYFGPGTRLTVT.

This clonotype was counted only a few times. The rearrangement links TRBV4-1 to TRBJ1-1, with a weak D call TRBD1 (5 bases). CDR1 is MGHRA, CDR2 YSYEKL, per germline. The V gene lost 4 bases and the J gene lost 6 bases, with 18 bases spanning the gap. CDR3 length equals 15 residues. As DNA, the CDR3 is TGCGCCAGCAGCCCTAGAGGGCAGGGTAGCCCTGAAGCTTTCTTT. Encoded protein: CASSPRGQGSPEAFF.

This rearrangement joins TRBV29-1 to TRBJ1-2; no firm D call. The CDR3 is made up of 12 amino acids. CDR1 SQVTM and CDR2 ANQGSEA come from the germline V gene. Trimming cost V 2 bases and J 3 bases, with 7 bases left between them. The DNA of the CDR3 is TGCAGCGTTGAACAAAATCACTATGGCTACACCTTC. This translates into CSVEQNHYGYTF.

This clonotype was found many times. This chain links TRBV11-2 with TRBJ2-1; 10 nucleotides align to TRBD1. Germline lookup yields CDR1 SGHAT and CDR2 FQNNGV. Trimming took 1 base from V and 4 from J; bases not matched to a gene: 1. This CDR3 comprises 15 residues. The CDR3 DNA sequence: TGTGCCAGCAGCTTAGGGACAGGGGGATACAATGAGCAGTTCTTC. Translation gives CASSLGTGGYNEQFF.

This clonotype was found many times. The rearrangement links TRBV3-1 to TRBJ1-5; no clear D. Trimming left V 2 bases short and J 7 bases short, with 9 bases between. Germline V gene sequence: CDR1 LGHDT, CDR2 YNNKEL (reference sequence). CDR3 length: 13 amino acids. The CDR3 here is CASSQLGGQPQHF. DNA of the CDR3: TGTGCCAGCAGCCAACTCGGAGGGCAGCCCCAGCATTTT.

In this sample, this clonotype turned up many times. The chain carries TRBV7-9 and TRBJ2-3, with D possibly being TRBD2 (5 bases). The CDR3 spans 14 residues. Germline V gene sequence: CDR1 SEHNR, CDR2 FQNEAQ (reference sequence). Trimming removed 5 bases at V and 4 bases at J, with 13 bases between. CDR3 DNA: TGTGCCAGCAGCCCAGGTATGGAGGCAGATACGCAGTATTTT. Protein: CASSPGMEADTQYF.

This clonotype has a count of ten or more. V usage is TRBV6-2 or TRBV6-3 and J usage is TRBJ2-2; 10 bases are shared with TRBD1. The germline V gene encodes CDR1 MNHEY and CDR2 SVGEGT. There are 14 residues in the CDR3. V trimming: 7 bases; J trimming: 4 bases; junction bases outside the gene matches: 3. The CDR3 bases are TGTGCCAGCACCCGGACAGGGGGCACCGGGGAGCTGTTTTTT. Translating gives CASTRTGGTGELFF.

The table lists this clonotype with many counts. This sequence joins TRBV7-2 and TRBJ1-4; D unclear. Deletions cut 5 bases from V and 7 bases from J, with 11 bases between. The length of the CDR3 is 13 residues. CDR1 SGHTA and CDR2 FQGNSA come from the germline V gene. DNA for the CDR3: TGTGCCAGCAGCGCCCGCCCGGCTGAAAAACTGTTTTTT. Residues: CASSARPAEKLFF.

This clonotype has only a few counts. V is TRBV19 and J is TRBJ2-3; TRBD1 matches 9 bases. V lost 4 bases and J lost 2; bases outside the gene matches: 4. Germline-derived CDR1 and CDR2 are LNHDA and SQIVND (reference sequence). The length of the CDR3 is 15 residues. CDR3 sequence (DNA): TGTGCCAGTAGTAGACGGACAGGGGCCACAGATACGCAGTATTTT. It specifies CASSRRTGATDTQYF.

This clonotype was seen more than once but under ten times. The chain combines TRBV29-1 with TRBJ1-1; 7 nucleotides align to TRBD1. Germline CDR1 SQVTM, CDR2 ANQGSEA. The CDR3 is 15 residues long. J gave up 2 bases and V 0 bases, and 6 bases lay outside the gene matches. In nucleotides, the CDR3 is TGCAGCGTTGAAGATGCCGGGACAGCTAACACTGAAGCTTTCTTT. Translation gives CSVEDAGTANTEAFF.

The sample holds many counts of this clonotype. The rearrangement joins TRBV12-3 or TRBV12-4 to TRBJ2-2; D gene uncertain. The CDR3 has 12 residues. The V end lost 7 bases, the J end lost 7 bases, and 10 bases lay between the germline ends. The CDR3: CASTLGYGELFF. The CDR3 DNA sequence: TGTGCCAGCACCCTGGGGTACGGGGAGCTGTTTTTT.

This clonotype was counted between two and nine times. A much bigger clone sits one base away, suggesting this may be a read error. The chain uses TRBV10-3 and TRBJ2-7; the D is unclear. Germline CDR1 is ENHRY and CDR2 is SYGVKD. The CDR3 loop spans 11 amino acids. CDR3 bases: TGTGCCATCAGTGACACCTACGAGCAGTGCTTC. Its protein is CAISDTYEQCF.

The table lists this clonotype with a few counts. Germline and junction disagree at one end, which may indicate a read error. V usage is TRBV5-1 and J usage is TRBJ1-2; TRBD1 agrees at 7 bases. Germline V gene lookup returns CDR1 SGHRS and CDR2 YFSETQ. This CDR3 is built from 15 residues. The CDR3 nucleotides are TGTGCCAGCAGCTTGGTTCAGGGGGAGGTCTATGGCTACACCTTC. This encodes CASSLVQGEVYGYTF.

The chain has TRBV5-6 and TRBJ2-5; 9 bases are shared with TRBD2. There are 16 residues in the CDR3. CDR1 is SGHDT and CDR2 is YYEEEE in the germline V gene. Losses at the gene ends were 1 base for V and 1 base for J; bases not matched to a gene: 5. Written as DNA, the CDR3 is TGTGCCAGCAGCTTGCTTGGGCGGGGGGGCCAAGAGACCCAGTACTTC. Its protein is CASSLLGRGGQETQYF.

The chain employs TRBV7-2 and TRBJ1-1; TRBD1 matches 7 bases. The CDR3 is 17 amino acids. The germline gives CDR1 SGHTA, CDR2 FQGNSA. The ends lost 5 bases at V and 3 bases at J; junction bases unmatched: 15. CDR3 residues: CASSRYRGSGGYTEAFF. The DNA for the CDR3 is TGTGCCAGCAGCCGGTACAGGGGCAGTGGTGGCTACACTGAAGCTTTCTTT.

This clonotype was observed at least ten times. The chain's CDR3 is CASSQRGLRETQYF. As DNA, the CDR3 is TGTGCCAGCAGTCAAAGGGGGTTGAGGGAGACCCAGTACTTC. The rearrangement joins TRBV27 to TRBJ2-5, with D perhaps TRBD1 (6 bases). Trimming took off 5 bases at V and 5 bases at J, with 15 bases between the two ends. Germline V gives CDR1 MNHEY, CDR2 SMNVEV (reference sequence). The CDR3 contains 14 residues.

In this sample, this clonotype turned up many times. DNA for the CDR3: TGTGCCAGCAGCGGACAGGGAAACCGAGAGACCCAGTACTTC. This translates into CASSGQGNRETQYF. J is TRBJ2-5 and V is TRBV12-3 or TRBV12-4, with 8 nucleotides matching TRBD1. Trimming cost V 6 bases and J 4 bases; bases outside gene matches: 7. This CDR3 is 14 amino acids long.

The rearrangement uses TRBV4-2 and TRBJ2-3; 11 nucleotides align to TRBD2. CDR1 and CDR2 from the germline V gene are LGHNA and YNFKEQ. The V gene end was trimmed by 4 bases and the J gene end by 2 bases; junction bases not matched to a gene: 5. The CDR3 totals 16 residues. CDR3 DNA: TGTGCCAGCAGCCGCCCTAGCGGGGGGTTCACAGATACGCAGTATTTT. Translated, it gives CASSRPSGGFTDTQYF.

The J gene is TRBJ1-5, the V gene TRBV18; D ambiguous. The CDR3 covers 16 residues. Germline V gene lookup returns CDR1 KGHSH and CDR2 LQKENI. V dropped 2 bases and J dropped 2 bases, with 13 bases sitting between them. For the CDR3, the DNA is TGTGCCAGCTCACCAGGATACGTTCTGGGCAATCAGCCCCAGCATTTT. This encodes CASSPGYVLGNQPQHF.

Only one count was recorded for this clonotype. Being one base from a much bigger clone, this may be a read error. The chain employs TRBV4-1 and TRBJ1-1; D is unresolved. CDR1 is MGHRA, CDR2 YSYEKL, per germline. The CDR3 loop spans 14 amino acids. The CDR3 spells CTSSLHNMNTEAFF. Written as DNA, the CDR3 is TGCACCAGCAGCCTACATAACATGAACACTGAAGCTTTCTTT.

V usage is TRBV25-1 and J usage is TRBJ1-1; tentatively, D is TRBD1 (5 bases). Germline V CDR1 and CDR2: MGHDK, SYGVNS. The CDR3 consists of 11 residues. V lost 8 bases and J lost 10, with 14 bases in between. The CDR3 coding sequence is TGTGCCAGCGCCCAGGGAAGTTCAGCTTTCTTT. It translates to CASAQGSSAFF. The full variable domain, its missing parts supplied by reference TRBV25-1 and TRBJ1-1, is EADIYQTPRYLVIGTGKKITLECSQTMGHDKMYWYQQDPGMELHLIHYSYGVNSTEKGDLSSESTVSRIRTEHFPLTLESARPSHTSQYLCASAQGSSAFFGQGTRLTVV.

This clonotype was recorded a few times. V usage is TRBV20-1 and J usage is TRBJ1-3, with D possibly being TRBD1 (5 bases). CDR3 length: 15 residues. Germline V gives CDR1 DFQATT, CDR2 SNEGSKA (reference sequence). The V end lost 3 bases, the J end lost 0 bases, and 12 bases lay between the germline ends. CDR3 region: CSASGGHFSGNTIYF. The CDR3 DNA follows: TGCAGTGCTAGCGGCGGACATTTCTCTGGAAACACCATATATTTT.

This clonotype was seen many times. V is TRBV20-1 and J is TRBJ1-1; 9 bases fit TRBD1. The CDR3 totals 11 residues. The trim removed 8 bases at V and 3 bases at J, leaving 1 base unmatched. In germline, CDR1 is DFQATT, CDR2 SNEGSKA (reference sequence). CDR3 amino acids: CSWDRDTEAFF. CDR3 coding DNA: TGCAGTTGGGACAGGGACACTGAAGCTTTCTTT.

This clonotype was counted many times. The chain combines TRBV30 with TRBJ1-5; D is unclear. V was cut by 2 bases and J by 3 bases, with 8 bases left in between. This CDR3 is 13 amino acids long. Germline values: CDR1 GTSNPN, CDR2 SVGIG (reference sequence). CDR3 in amino acids: CAWSIGSNQPQHF. CDR3 DNA: TGTGCCTGGAGTATAGGGTCCAATCAGCCCCAGCATTTT. The full variable domain, rest sourced from reference TRBV30 and TRBJ1-5, is SQTIHQWPATLVQPVGSPLSLECTVEGTSNPNLYWYRQAAGRGLQLLFYSVGIGQISSEVPQNLSASRPQDRQFILSSKKLLLSDSGFYLCAWSIGSNQPQHFGDGTRLSIL.